The 24 T cell receptor beta chains reported below all come from one sample, sequenced in a study of blood T cell repertoires in COVID-19. Sequencing used immunoSEQ multiplex PCR; TCRdb keeps in-frame clones, though not all of them. Of approximately 300,000 clones in the sample, roughly 86% are singletons; the top ten hold approximately 5.3%. Specimen: PBMCs or T cells enriched from blood (not recorded which). These receptors originate from a woman in her 30s who had recovered from COVID-19.

The genes are TRBV4-1 and TRBJ1-4; 10 nucleotides match TRBD1. V gave up 4 bases and J gave up 2 bases; unmatched junction bases: 10. The CDR3 has 18 amino acids. CDR1 and CDR2 from the germline V gene are MGHRA and YSYEKL. The DNA for the CDR3 is TGCGCCAGCAGCCCCAGGGGACAGGGGAGGGCCACTAATGAAAAACTGTTTTTT. This gives the protein CASSPRGQGRATNEKLFF.

The chain employs TRBV4-2 and TRBJ2-3; TRBD1 matches 8 bases. The trim removed 0 bases at V and 2 bases at J, leaving 1 base unmatched. The CDR3 length is 15 residues. Germline assignment: CDR1 LGHNA and CDR2 YNFKEQ. The CDR3 reads CASSQEGQVTDTQYF. The CDR3 DNA reads TGTGCCAGCAGCCAAGAGGGACAGGTCACAGATACGCAGTATTTT.

The V gene is TRBV10-3, the J gene TRBJ2-7; perhaps TRBD2 as D (6 bases). Trimming removed 6 bases from V and 0 bases from J, with 12 bases in between. The CDR3 contains 14 residues. CDR1 and CDR2 from the germline V gene are ENHRY and SYGVKD. CDR3 loop: CAISGSGSSYEQYF. The CDR3 DNA reads as TGTGCCATCAGCGGGTCCGGGAGCTCCTACGAGCAGTACTTC.

This clone was observed a handful of times. This chain uses TRBV14 with TRBJ2-2; 7 nucleotides agree with TRBD2. The CDR3 covers 16 residues. V gave up 4 bases and J gave up 5 bases; unmatched junction bases: 10. The V gene's germline CDR1 is SGHDN and CDR2 FVKESK. Written as DNA, the CDR3 is TGTGCCAGCAGCCCAGCGGGGACTTCCCGTACCGGGGAGCTGTTTTTT. Translating gives CASSPAGTSRTGELFF.

The gene calls are TRBV18 and TRBJ2-2; 7 nucleotides agree with TRBD2. Germline loops: CDR1 KGHSH, CDR2 LQKENI. V was clipped by 3 bases and J by 4 bases; unmatched bases: 2. There are 14 residues in the CDR3. In nucleotides, the CDR3 is TGTGCCAGCTCACCCGGGACTACCACCGGGGAGCTGTTTTTT. Translated: CASSPGTTTGELFF.

The J gene is TRBJ1-1, the V gene TRBV6-5; the match to TRBD1 covers 8 bases. The germline CDR1 and CDR2 sequences are MNHEY and SVGAGI. After removal of 5 bases from V and 1 base from J, the junction contained 6 bases not matched to a gene. The CDR3 sequence is 15 residues long. The CDR3 DNA is TGTGCCAGCAGTCCCTGGGACAGGAAGAACACTGAAGCTTTCTTT. Translating gives CASSPWDRKNTEAFF.

The V gene is TRBV3-1 (or the pseudogene TRBV3-2), the J gene TRBJ2-7, with 8 bases matching TRBD1. There are 15 residues in the CDR3. The junction had 7 bases not matched to a gene; V was cut back by 3 bases and J by 3 bases. Germline V gene lookup returns CDR1 LGHDT and CDR2 YNNKEL (reference sequence). CDR3 nucleotide sequence: TGTGCCAGCAGCCAGCGCTACGACAGGGGCTACGAGCAGTACTTC. This gives the protein CASSQRYDRGYEQYF.

J is TRBJ2-5 and V is TRBV4-2; D uncertain. Deletions cut 4 bases from V and 1 base from J, with 13 bases between. CDR1 LGHNA and CDR2 YNFKEQ come from the germline V gene. CDR3 length: 15 amino acids. The CDR3 here is CASSPAFGGQETQYF. In DNA form, the CDR3 reads TGTGCCAGCAGCCCCGCTTTTGGCGGCCAAGAGACCCAGTACTTC.

The chain uses TRBV7-6 and TRBJ2-5; perhaps TRBD2 as D (6 bases). V was trimmed by 4 bases and J by 9 bases, leaving 15 bases between them. The CDR3 extends over 13 amino acids. Germline lookup yields CDR1 SGHVS and CDR2 FNYEAQ. The CDR3 region has the DNA TGTGCCAGCAGCTACGGGGGAACTAGCCCCCAGTACTTC. It encodes CASSYGGTSPQYF. Variable domain in full (rest from reference TRBV7-6 and TRBJ2-5): GAGVSQSPRYKVTKRGQDVALRCDPISGHVSLYWYRQALGQGPEFLTYFNYEAQQDKSGLPNDRFSAERPEGSISTLTIQRTEQRDSAMYRCASSYGGTSPQYFGPGTRLLVL.

The J gene is TRBJ1-5, the V gene TRBV19; 8 bases agree with TRBD1. V shed 1 base and J 6 bases; nucleotides not matched to a gene: 5. Germline assignment: CDR1 LNHDA and CDR2 SQIVND (reference sequence). The CDR3 length is 15 residues. The CDR3 protein is CASSIGTGGIQPQHF. CDR3 bases: TGTGCCAGTAGTATAGGAACAGGGGGAATTCAGCCCCAGCATTTT. Filled out from reference TRBV19 and TRBJ1-5, the complete variable domain reads DGGITQSPKYLFRKEGQNVTLSCEQNLNHDAMYWYRQDPGQGLRLIYYSQIVNDFQKGDIAEGYSVSREKKESFPLTVTSAQKNPTAFYLCASSIGTGGIQPQHFGDGTRLSIL.

This chain joins TRBV5-4 and TRBJ2-7, with no clear D. Germline CDR1 is SGHNT and CDR2 is YYREEE (reference sequence). CDR3 length: 14 residues. With 0 bases removed from V and 2 bases from J, the gap between germline ends came to 9 bases. CDR3 bases: TGTGCCAGCAGCTTGGGTTTAGCCCCCTACGAGCAGTACTTC. Residues: CASSLGLAPYEQYF.

The DNA for the CDR3 is TGTGCCAGCAGCCAAGACTTAGGTAGCGGGGGCCATTTGTACAATGAGCAGTTCTTC. Translating gives CASSQDLGSGGHLYNEQFF. The chain recombines TRBV14 with TRBJ2-1, with 9 positions matching TRBD2. Germline V CDR1 and CDR2: SGHDN, FVKESK. This CDR3 has 19 residues. Germline trimming cut 0 bases from V and 4 bases from J; bases unmatched to any gene: 13. Supplemented by reference TRBV14 and TRBJ2-1, the full variable domain reads EAGVTQFPSHSVIEKGQTVTLRCDPISGHDNLYWYRRVMGKEIKFLLHFVKESKQDESGMPNNRFLAERTGGTYSTLKVQPAELEDSGVYFCASSQDLGSGGHLYNEQFFGPGTRLTVL.

This clone showed up just a few times. CDR3 DNA sequence: TGTGCCAGCAGCCCCGGGATCGCCGGAAACACCATATATTTT. The encoded protein is CASSPGIAGNTIYF. The V gene is TRBV9, the J gene TRBJ1-3; unclear D gene. Germline loops: CDR1 SGDLS, CDR2 YYNGEE. The CDR3 is made up of 14 amino acids. The V end was cut by 4 bases, the J end by 4 bases, with 12 bases between.

The chain couples TRBV6-4 to TRBJ2-2, with 8 bases matching TRBD1. The CDR3 length is 15 residues. Trimming removed 5 bases from V and 5 bases from J; junction bases left unmatched: 7. Germline CDR1 is MRHNA and CDR2 is SNTAGT. The CDR3 is CASSRDRGVTGELFF. As DNA, the CDR3 is TGTGCCAGCAGTCGAGACAGGGGAGTAACCGGGGAGCTGTTTTTT.

V usage is TRBV19 and J usage is TRBJ1-2; the match to TRBD1 covers 7 bases. V was clipped by 6 bases and J by 2 bases; unmatched bases: 6. Germline CDR1 is LNHDA and CDR2 is SQIVND (reference sequence). CDR3 length equals 14 residues. This chain's CDR3 is CASREGARNYGYTF. As DNA, the CDR3 is TGTGCCAGTAGGGAGGGGGCGAGGAACTATGGCTACACCTTC.

This rearrangement joins TRBV7-9 to TRBJ2-3; D possibly corresponds to TRBD2 (6 bases). The CDR3 has 14 residues. CDR1 and CDR2 (germline): SEHNR, FQNEAQ (reference sequence). The ends were cut back, 5 bases at V and 3 bases at J, with 12 bases in the middle. CDR3 amino acids: CASSPVRGTDTQYF. In nucleotides, the CDR3 is TGTGCCAGCAGCCCGGTACGGGGGACAGATACGCAGTATTTT.

The rearrangement uses TRBV11-1 and TRBJ2-2, with no clear D. Germline V gene lookup returns CDR1 SGHAT and CDR2 FQDESV (reference sequence). The ends were cut back, 1 base at V and 4 bases at J, with 10 bases in the middle. The CDR3 spans 15 residues. The DNA for the CDR3 is TGTGCCAGCAGCTTAGGTCGCGGCCTCACCGGGGAGCTGTTTTTT. This translates into CASSLGRGLTGELFF.

The rearrangement links TRBV19 to TRBJ1-6; 8 bases map to TRBD1. CDR1 LNHDA and CDR2 SQIVND come from the germline V gene (reference sequence). The CDR3 runs to 15 residues. Trimming at V came to 4 bases and at J to 10 bases, leaving 9 bases not matched to a gene. CDR3 protein: CASSTIQGAGSPLHF. The CDR3 region has the DNA TGTGCCAGTAGTACGATCCAGGGGGCCGGATCACCCCTCCACTTT.

V gene TRBV10-2 combines with J gene TRBJ1-1; a possible D gene is TRBD1 (6 bases). This CDR3 spans 15 amino acids. Deletions cut 3 bases from V and 5 bases from J, with 16 bases between. Germline V gene data show CDR1 as WSHSY and CDR2 as SAAADI. The CDR3 here is CASSDFRGGKTEAFF. The CDR3 DNA reads TGCGCCAGCAGTGATTTCAGGGGCGGAAAGACTGAAGCTTTCTTT.

This chain joins TRBV4-1 and TRBJ1-2; 8 nucleotides match TRBD1. The CDR3 sequence is 15 residues long. Germline V gives CDR1 MGHRA, CDR2 YSYEKL. V lost 3 bases and J lost 5; bases outside the gene matches: 8. CDR3 DNA: TGCGCCAGCAGCCACAGACAAGGACAGGGATATGGCTACACCTTC. It specifies CASSHRQGQGYGYTF.

This clone was found a few times. The chain uses TRBV2 and TRBJ1-6; tentative D call: TRBD1 (5 bases). Per the germline V gene, CDR1 is SNHLY and CDR2 is FYNNEI. The CDR3 contains 15 residues. V lost 3 bases and J 8 bases, leaving 14 bases between the germline ends. The CDR3 DNA reads TGTGCCAGCAGTGATTTTAGGGCAGGGCATTCACCCCTCCACTTT. This translates into CASSDFRAGHSPLHF.

V is TRBV29-1 and J is TRBJ1-1, with 9 bases that match TRBD1. The CDR3 sequence is 14 residues long. Germline V gene data show CDR1 as SQVTM and CDR2 as ANQGSEA. V shed 5 bases and J 0 bases; nucleotides not matched to a gene: 4. CDR3 loop: CSVRDRVMNTEAFF. The CDR3 DNA sequence: TGCAGCGTTCGGGACAGGGTGATGAACACTGAAGCTTTCTTT. The full variable domain, in which reference TRBV29-1 and TRBJ1-1 provide the parts outside the CDR3, is SAVISQKPSRDICQRGTSLTIQCQVDSQVTMMFWYRQQPGQSLTLIATANQGSEATYESGFVIDKFPISRPNLTFSTLTVSNMSPEDSSIYLCSVRDRVMNTEAFFGQGTRLTVV.

The rearrangement joins TRBV5-4 to TRBJ2-7; 9 bases are shared with TRBD2. This CDR3 is built from 14 residues. The V segment lost 2 bases and the J segment 3 bases; nucleotides outside the gene matches: 3. Germline values: CDR1 SGHNT, CDR2 YYREEE (reference sequence). CDR3 protein: CASSFSGGGYEQYF. CDR3 DNA sequence: TGTGCCAGCAGCTTTAGCGGGGGTGGCTACGAGCAGTACTTC.

CDR3 sequence reads: CASSSGTGGSGRYNSPLHF. The CDR3 bases are TGTGCCAGCAGCTCTGGGACAGGGGGCTCGGGTAGATATAATTCACCCCTCCACTTT. This chain joins TRBV11-2 and TRBJ1-6, with TRBD1 matching over 12 bases. Per the germline V gene, CDR1 is SGHAT and CDR2 is FQNNGV. This CDR3 is 19 amino acids long. The trim removed 4 bases at V and 4 bases at J, leaving 11 bases unmatched.